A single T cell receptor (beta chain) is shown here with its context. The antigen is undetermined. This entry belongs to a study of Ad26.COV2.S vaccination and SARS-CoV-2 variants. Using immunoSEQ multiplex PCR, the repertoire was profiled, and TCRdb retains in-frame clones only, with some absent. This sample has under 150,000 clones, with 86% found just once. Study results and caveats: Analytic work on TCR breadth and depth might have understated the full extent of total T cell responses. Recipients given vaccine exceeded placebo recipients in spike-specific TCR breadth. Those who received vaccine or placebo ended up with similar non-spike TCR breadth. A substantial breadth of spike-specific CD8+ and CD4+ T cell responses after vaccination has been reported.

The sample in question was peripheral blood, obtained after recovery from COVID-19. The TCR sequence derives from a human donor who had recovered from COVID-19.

The CDR3: CASSFGALGPSGNTIYF. DNA of the CDR3: TGTGCCAGCAGCTTTGGGGCTCTGGGTCCCTCTGGAAACACCATATATTTT. V gene TRBV7-2 combines with J gene TRBJ1-3; tentatively, D is TRBD1 (5 bases). The CDR3 has 17 residues. Germline V gene lookup returns CDR1 SGHTA and CDR2 FQGNSA. V lost 3 bases to trimming and J lost 0 bases, with 15 bases between them.